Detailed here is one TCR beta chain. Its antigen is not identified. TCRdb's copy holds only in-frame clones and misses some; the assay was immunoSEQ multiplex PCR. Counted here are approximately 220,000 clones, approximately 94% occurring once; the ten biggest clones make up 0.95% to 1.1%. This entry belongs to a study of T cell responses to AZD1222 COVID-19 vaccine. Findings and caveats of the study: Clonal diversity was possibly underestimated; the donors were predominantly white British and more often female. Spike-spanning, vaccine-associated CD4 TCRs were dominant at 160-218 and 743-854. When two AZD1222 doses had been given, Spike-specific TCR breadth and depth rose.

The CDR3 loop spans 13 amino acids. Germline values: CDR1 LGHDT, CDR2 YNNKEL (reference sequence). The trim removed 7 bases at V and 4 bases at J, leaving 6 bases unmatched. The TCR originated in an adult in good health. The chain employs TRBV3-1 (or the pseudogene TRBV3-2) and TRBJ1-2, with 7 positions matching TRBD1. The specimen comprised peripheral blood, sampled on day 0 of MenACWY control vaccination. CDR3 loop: CASTRGDSYGYTF. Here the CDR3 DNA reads TGTGCCAGCACCCGAGGGGACAGCTATGGCTACACCTTC.